This T cell receptor beta chain was documented in a study of CD8 T cells in ankylosing spondylitis. About this clonotype itself: The antigen remains unidentified.

V lost 1 base to trimming and J lost 4 bases; unmatched junction nucleotides: 6. The CDR3 loop spans 15 amino acids. Per germline, CDR1 DFQATT and CDR2 SNEGSKA (reference sequence). General study findings and limits: Seemingly characteristic of ankylosing spondylitis blood was a TCR beta motif consisting of about 8 highly homologous variants. Disease-linked clones reportedly showed significant enrichment in matched ankylosing spondylitis synovial fluid. Disease-linked clones bore a CD8+ phenotype, appearing relatively rarely in peripheral blood.

TCRdb ran MiXCR on the 5' RACE reads and lists one entry per CDR3 protein. The table shows some 840,000 distinct CDR3 sequences, with about 10% occurring only once. The chain has TRBV20-1 and TRBJ2-5, with 10 bases lining up with TRBD2. This TCR came from a male donor with ankylosing spondylitis. Sequenced input: blood, either unsorted or a sorted T cell fraction (not recorded which). The CDR3 reads CSARVRTSGLETQYF. CDR3 bases: TGCAGTGCTAGAGTCCGGACTAGCGGTTTAGAGACCCAGTACTTC.